Shown below are 27 T cell receptor beta chains from a single sample sequenced in a study of T cell responses to AZD1222 COVID-19 vaccine. The method was immunoSEQ multiplex PCR; TCRdb's version includes in-frame clones alone and lacks a portion of them. The table has roughly 100,000 clones, more than 70% seen once; the top ten hold 15% to 20%. This specimen was peripheral blood, taken 28 days after the second AZD1222 dose. These receptors came from an adult who received the AZD1222 COVID-19 vaccine.

The V and J genes are TRBV28 and TRBJ2-4, with D perhaps being TRBD1 or TRBD2 (5 bases each). CDR1 and CDR2 from the germline V gene are MDHEN and SYDVKM. The CDR3 runs to 14 residues. Deletions cut 4 bases from V and 7 bases from J, with 14 bases between. The CDR3 loop reads CASSSPGWGNIQYF. CDR3 coding DNA: TGTGCCAGCAGTTCACCAGGATGGGGGAACATTCAGTACTTC.

J is TRBJ2-1 and V is TRBV6-5, with D hard to call. The V gene lost 5 bases and the J gene lost 8 bases, with 13 bases spanning the gap. The CDR3 extends over 13 amino acids. The germline gives CDR1 MNHEY, CDR2 SVGAGI. CDR3 sequence reads: CASSLSDRDEQFF. DNA for the CDR3: TGTGCCAGCAGTCTTTCAGATAGGGATGAGCAGTTCTTC.

The gene calls are TRBV6-6 and TRBJ2-7; tentative D call: TRBD1 (5 bases). V shed 2 bases and J shed 3 bases, with 8 bases lying between them. The CDR3 is 13 residues long. Germline CDR1 reads MNHNY; CDR2 reads SVGAGI (reference sequence). This chain's CDR3 is CASSYQTDYEQYF. The CDR3 region has the DNA TGTGCCAGCAGTTACCAGACAGACTACGAGCAGTACTTC.

A single count supports this clone. The chain combines TRBV19 with TRBJ1-2, with D possibly matching TRBD1 (5 bases). The germline CDR1 and CDR2 sequences are LNHDA and SQIVND (reference sequence). V lost 7 bases and J 0 bases, leaving 18 bases between the germline ends. The CDR3 loop spans 16 amino acids. This CDR3 is CASTPSGIIPNYGYTF. CDR3 bases: TGTGCCAGTACCCCTTCAGGGATTATACCTAACTATGGCTACACCTTC.

The rearrangement uses TRBV4-1 and TRBJ2-1; 8 bases agree with TRBD2. The CDR3 has 19 residues. With V trimmed by 0 bases and J by 6 bases, 16 bases remained unmatched. Germline CDR1 MGHRA, CDR2 YSYEKL. Written as DNA, the CDR3 is TGCGCCAGCAGCCAAGATAAATCCCTTTTAGCGGGATATGGCAATGAGCAGTTCTTC. This gives the protein CASSQDKSLLAGYGNEQFF.

The rearrangement joins TRBV5-1 to TRBJ1-2, with 8 bases aligning to TRBD1. Germline loops: CDR1 SGHRS, CDR2 YFSETQ. V shed 3 bases, J shed 4 bases, and the junction held 2 bases outside the gene matches. The CDR3 extends over 13 amino acids. Here the CDR3 DNA reads TGCGCCAGCAGCTCGGACAGGGTCTATGGCTACACCTTC. Amino acid sequence: CASSSDRVYGYTF.

The V gene is TRBV28, the J gene TRBJ2-7; D might be TRBD1 (5 bases). CDR1 is MDHEN, CDR2 SYDVKM, per germline. This CDR3 is built from 14 residues. The V and J ends lost 2 bases and 4 bases respectively, with 12 bases between them. The CDR3 sequence is CASSLRAGSYEQYF. CDR3 coding DNA: TGTGCCAGCAGTTTAAGGGCAGGGTCATACGAGCAGTACTTC.

The chain joins TRBV19 to TRBJ1-1; 9 bases line up with TRBD1. The CDR3 consists of 16 residues. The germline V gene encodes CDR1 LNHDA and CDR2 SQIVND (reference sequence). V shed 5 bases, J shed 1 base, and the junction held 8 bases outside the gene matches. As DNA, the CDR3 is TGTGCCAGTAGTGCGGGACAGGGTATCCGGAACACTGAAGCTTTCTTT. This gives the protein CASSAGQGIRNTEAFF.

The V and J genes are TRBV13 and TRBJ1-2; D gene ambiguous. The V end lost 4 bases, the J end lost 8 bases, and 20 bases lay between the germline ends. This CDR3 is 15 amino acids long. Germline V CDR1 and CDR2: PRHDT, FYEKMQ (reference sequence). The CDR3 DNA follows: TGTGCCAGCAGCTCCCGCCGTTGGGTAGGCTCGGGCTACACCTTC. This translates into CASSSRRWVGSGYTF.

The chain uses TRBV19 and TRBJ1-1, with D perhaps matching TRBD1 (5 bases). Germline lookup yields CDR1 LNHDA and CDR2 SQIVND (reference sequence). The CDR3 is 15 amino acids. The V end was cut by 5 bases, the J end by 0 bases, with 13 bases between. CDR3 region: CASSPQAQVNTEAFF. The DNA for the CDR3 is TGTGCCAGTAGTCCACAGGCGCAGGTGAACACTGAAGCTTTCTTT. The full variable domain, completed using reference TRBV19 and TRBJ1-1, is DGGITQSPKYLFRKEGQNVTLSCEQNLNHDAMYWYRQDPGQGLRLIYYSQIVNDFQKGDIAEGYSVSREKKESFPLTVTSAQKNPTAFYLCASSPQAQVNTEAFFGQGTRLTVV.

This clone was observed a single time. The V gene is TRBV18, the J gene TRBJ1-2, with 7 nucleotides matching TRBD1. The V segment lost 2 bases and the J segment 1 base; nucleotides outside the gene matches: 7. CDR1 is KGHSH, CDR2 LQKENI, per germline. The CDR3 consists of 16 residues. CDR3 DNA sequence: TGTGCCAGCTCACCAATGTCGACAGGGTATAACTATGGCTACACCTTC. Translated, it gives CASSPMSTGYNYGYTF.

The rearrangement links TRBV4-1 to TRBJ2-1; 7 bases are shared with TRBD2. CDR1 and CDR2 from the germline V gene are MGHRA and YSYEKL. Trimming cost V 2 bases and J 3 bases; bases outside gene matches: 10. The CDR3 extends over 17 amino acids. The CDR3 nucleotides are TGCGCCAGCAGCCAAACGGGCACGGGAGGCTTCTACAATGAGCAGTTCTTC. Encoded protein: CASSQTGTGGFYNEQFF.

The sample holds one count of this clone. The chain is built from TRBV11-2 and TRBJ1-1, with D uncertain. The V gene's germline CDR1 is SGHAT and CDR2 FQNNGV. V gave up 6 bases and J gave up 1 base, with 18 bases separating them. The CDR3 has 16 amino acids. In nucleotides, the CDR3 is TGTGCCAGCAGATCTATCCGCCTCCAACCGAACACTGAAGCTTTCTTT. This codes for CASRSIRLQPNTEAFF.

The J gene is TRBJ2-7, the V gene TRBV7-3; TRBD1 agrees at 7 bases. The CDR3 covers 15 residues. V was pared by 5 bases and J by 7 bases, with 14 bases of the junction left unmatched. Germline V gives CDR1 SGHTA, CDR2 FQGTGA. The CDR3 sequence: CASSLTGDPEKEQYF. DNA for the CDR3: TGTGCCAGCAGCCTCACAGGGGACCCCGAGAAGGAGCAGTACTTC.

V is TRBV20-1 and J is TRBJ1-1; TRBD1 agrees at 7 bases. CDR3 length: 13 residues. With V trimmed by 3 bases and J by 5 bases, 6 bases remained unmatched. Germline V lookup: CDR1 DFQATT, CDR2 SNEGSKA (reference sequence). CDR3 in amino acids: CSASPRGRTEAFF. For the CDR3, the DNA is TGCAGTGCTAGTCCCAGGGGGAGAACTGAAGCTTTCTTT.

The genes are TRBV18 and TRBJ1-4; perhaps TRBD1 as D (5 bases). Germline lookup yields CDR1 KGHSH and CDR2 LQKENI. The CDR3 is made up of 15 amino acids. Between the trimmed V and J ends, which lost 3 bases and 4 bases, there was a span of 12 bases. The chain's CDR3 is CASSPVTDSNEKLFF. CDR3 in DNA: TGTGCCAGCTCACCTGTAACAGACAGTAATGAAAAACTGTTTTTT.

V gene TRBV6-4 combines with J gene TRBJ2-1, with D unclear. The CDR3 length is 15 residues. Germline loops: CDR1 MRHNA, CDR2 SNTAGT. The ends were cut back, 2 bases at V and 6 bases at J, with 14 bases in the middle. The CDR3 protein is CASSDPTVPRNEQFF. CDR3 DNA: TGTGCCAGCAGTGACCCGACCGTCCCCCGCAATGAGCAGTTCTTC.

The chain is built from TRBV6-5 and TRBJ1-5; D ambiguous. This CDR3 spans 13 amino acids. CDR1 is MNHEY, CDR2 SVGAGI, per germline. Between the trimmed V and J ends, which lost 3 bases and 4 bases, there was a span of 7 bases. Here the CDR3 DNA reads TGTGCCAGCAGTTATAAGGCGAATCAGCCCCAGCATTTT. Its translation: CASSYKANQPQHF.

V gene TRBV10-1 combines with J gene TRBJ2-3, with D possibly TRBD1 on 5 matching bases. CDR1 WNHNN and CDR2 SYGVQD come from the germline V gene (reference sequence). The V end lost 2 bases, the J end lost 4 bases, and 10 bases lay between the germline ends. The CDR3 extends over 14 amino acids. CDR3 residues: CASSEQDSADTQYF. As DNA, the CDR3 is TGCGCCAGCAGTGAGCAAGACAGTGCAGATACGCAGTATTTT.

The rearrangement links TRBV19 to TRBJ1-5; D gene ambiguous. The CDR3 totals 12 residues. Trimming stripped 7 bases from V and 4 bases from J, with 8 bases between. The germline V gene has CDR1 LNHDA and CDR2 SQIVND (reference sequence). The CDR3 loop reads CASNYANQPQHF. Here the CDR3 DNA reads TGTGCCAGTAACTATGCGAATCAGCCCCAGCATTTT.

The chain has TRBV15 and TRBJ2-3; possibly TRBD1 or TRBD2 for D (5 bases each). Germline V gene data show CDR1 as LNHNV and CDR2 as YYDKDF (reference sequence). CDR3 length: 16 amino acids. Trimming removed 0 bases at V and 2 bases at J, with 12 bases between. In nucleotides, the CDR3 is TGTGCCACCAGCAGAGATCCTGGGGGAGCCACAGATACGCAGTATTTT. This sequence encodes CATSRDPGGATDTQYF.

The gene calls are TRBV21-1 and TRBJ1-1; the DNA was not used to check the table's D call, TRBD1. TRBV21-1 is a pseudogene segment. The CDR3 consists of 15 residues. CDR3 residues: CASSSPDRGLTEAFF. CDR3 sequence (DNA): TGTGCCAGCAGCAGCCCTGACAGGGGGCTCACTGAAGCTTTCTTT.

This clone was counted once. The chain carries TRBV27 and TRBJ2-7; D possibly corresponds to TRBD2 (5 bases). V was clipped by 4 bases and J by 4 bases, with 14 bases between them. This CDR3 spans 14 amino acids. The germline CDR1 and CDR2 sequences are MNHEY and SMNVEV (reference sequence). The CDR3 region has the DNA TGTGCCAGCAGTTGGCGCGGGTACGGTTACGAGCAGTACTTC. Translated, it gives CASSWRGYGYEQYF.

V usage is TRBV24-1 and J usage is TRBJ2-7; D is tentatively TRBD1 or TRBD2 (5 bases each). Trimming removed 3 bases from V and 4 bases from J, with 12 bases in between. The CDR3 totals 14 residues. The germline V gene encodes CDR1 KGHDR and CDR2 SFDVKD. DNA for the CDR3: TGTGCCACCAGTGATCCCCGAGGGGATTACGAGCAGTACTTC. The encoded protein is CATSDPRGDYEQYF.

The V call is TRBV6-2 or TRBV6-3, the J call TRBJ2-7; TRBD2 matches 8 bases. V lost 4 bases to trimming and J lost 6 bases; unmatched junction nucleotides: 5. The CDR3 has 13 residues. The germline V gene has CDR1 MNHEY and CDR2 SVGEGT. In DNA form, the CDR3 reads TGTGCCAGCAGTTCAGGACTAGCTGCCGAGCAGTACTTC. Encoded protein: CASSSGLAAEQYF.

This clone appeared a single time. The chain is built from TRBV19 and TRBJ2-7; 7 positions agree with TRBD1. Germline CDR1 reads LNHDA; CDR2 reads SQIVND (reference sequence). CDR3 length equals 15 residues. V trimming: 3 bases; J trimming: 2 bases; junction bases outside the gene matches: 7. The CDR3 DNA is TGTGCCAGTAGTATCGAGGACAGGCCTACCTACGAGCAGTACTTC. This translates into CASSIEDRPTYEQYF.

Worth noting for this clone: This same CDR3 is encoded by further DNA sequences in the sample. The chain is built from TRBV10-2 and TRBJ1-1; D gene ambiguous. CDR3 length: 13 amino acids. V gave up 2 bases and J gave up 2 bases, with 6 bases separating them. Germline CDR1 WSHSY, CDR2 SAAADI. CDR3 sequence (DNA): TGCGCCAGCAGTGAGGGTGTAAACACTGAAGCTTTCTTT. The encoded protein is CASSEGVNTEAFF.